This is a list of T cell receptor beta chains from one sample in a study of T cells in Graves' hyperthyroidism and ophthalmopathy. TCRdb reanalysed the multiplex PCR reads using MiXCR and keeps one entry per CDR3 protein. The table shows around 350,000 distinct CDR3 sequences, with about 25% occurring only once. The sequencing sample was made of blood. All receptors derive from a man between 45 and 60 years old with Graves' hyperthyroidism. Each CDR3 is given with its conserved first and last residue. Each record gives: clone size, J gene, D gene, V gene, CDR3 protein, CDR3 DNA. A D gene is named only where the DNA matches it firmly. Size values are once, few and many counts, or a class for expanded clones, and some rows have none.

abundance: few; j_gene: TRBJ2-1; d_gene: NA; v_gene: TRBV28; CDR3aa: CASSAGASYNEQFF; CDR3nt: TGTGCCAGCAGCGCAGGGGCCTCCTACAATGAGCAGTTCTTC
abundance: once; j_gene: TRBJ1-2; d_gene: TRBD1; v_gene: TRBV28; CDR3aa: CASGRTGGAAYGYTF; CDR3nt: TGTGCCAGCGGCAGGACAGGGGGCGCCGCCTATGGCTACACCTTC
abundance: many; j_gene: TRBJ2-1; d_gene: NA; v_gene: TRBV7-7; CDR3aa: CASSLEPVGEQFF; CDR3nt: TGTGCTAGCAGCTTAGAGCCGGTTGGCGAGCAGTTCTTC
abundance: many; j_gene: TRBJ2-7; d_gene: NA; v_gene: TRBV6-2/TRBV6-3; CDR3aa: CASINAGSYEQYF; CDR3nt: TGTGCCAGCATCAACGCGGGTTCCTACGAGCAGTACTTC
abundance: NA; j_gene: TRBJ1-1; d_gene: NA; v_gene: TRBV19; CDR3aa: CASSIGGVRGTEAFF; CDR3nt: TGTGCCAGTAGTATTGGGGGGGTGAGGGGAACTGAAGCTTTCTTT
abundance: NA; j_gene: TRBJ1-1; d_gene: TRBD1; v_gene: TRBV5-4; CDR3aa: CASSLDRGPSEAFF; CDR3nt: TGTGCCAGCAGCTTGGACAGGGGGCCGTCTGAAGCTTTCTTT
abundance: few; j_gene: TRBJ1-2; d_gene: NA; v_gene: TRBV28; CDR3aa: CASSEGSVIVDTF; CDR3nt: TGTGCCAGCAGTGAAGGGTCCGTCATCGTAGACACCTTC
abundance: NA; j_gene: TRBJ2-3; d_gene: TRBD2; v_gene: TRBV6-2/TRBV6-3; CDR3aa: CASNGGGTDTQYF; CDR3nt: TGTGCCAGCAATGGGGGGGGGACAGATACGCAGTATTTT
abundance: few; j_gene: TRBJ2-5; d_gene: NA; v_gene: TRBV9; CDR3aa: CASSNRAIQETQYF; CDR3nt: TGTGCCAGCTCCAATCGCGCAATTCAAGAGACCCAGTACTTC
abundance: NA; j_gene: TRBJ2-1; d_gene: TRBD1; v_gene: TRBV6-1; CDR3aa: CASSEAGQGREQFF; CDR3nt: TGTGCCAGCAGTGAGGCGGGACAGGGGAGGGAGCAGTTCTTC
abundance: few; j_gene: TRBJ2-2; d_gene: NA; v_gene: TRBV4-2; CDR3aa: CASSQAKADTGELFF; CDR3nt: TGTGCCAGCAGCCAAGCCAAGGCGGACACCGGGGAGCTGTTTTTT